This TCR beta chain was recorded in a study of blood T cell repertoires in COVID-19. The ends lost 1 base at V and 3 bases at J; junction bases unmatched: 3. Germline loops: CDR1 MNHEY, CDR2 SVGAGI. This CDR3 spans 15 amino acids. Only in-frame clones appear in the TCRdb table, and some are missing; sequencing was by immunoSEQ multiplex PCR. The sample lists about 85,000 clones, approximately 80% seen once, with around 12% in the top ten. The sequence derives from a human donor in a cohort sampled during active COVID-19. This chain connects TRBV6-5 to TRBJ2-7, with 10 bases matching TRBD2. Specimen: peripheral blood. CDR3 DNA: TGTGCCAGCAGTTACTTTGCTAGCGGGGGCTACGAGCAGTACTTC. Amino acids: CASSYFASGGYEQYF.